These T cell receptor beta chains were read from a single sample in a study of blood T cell repertoires in COVID-19. Only in-frame clones appear in the TCRdb table, and some are missing; sequencing was by immunoSEQ multiplex PCR. The top ten clones hold 7% to 8% of a sample with around 81,000 clones, approximately 88% of them seen once. Sample: peripheral blood. The receptors shown here come from a man in his 70s with acute or convalescent COVID-19. Both conserved end residues are part of each CDR3. Fields, in order: V gene, clone size, J gene, D gene, CDR3 DNA, CDR3 protein. A D gene is named only where the DNA matches it firmly. Some rows have no size entry. The others give once, few or many, or a class for an expanded clone.

V: TRBV19; size: NA; J: TRBJ1-5; D: TRBD1; DNA: TGTGCCAGTAGCCCGACAGGGGAAAGCAATCAGCCCCAGCATTTT; CDR3: CASSPTGESNQPQHF
V: TRBV28; size: NA; J: TRBJ2-1; D: NA; DNA: TGTGCCAGCAGCCCAAGCCCCGGGAGCCGCGGTGAGCAGTTCTTC; CDR3: CASSPSPGSRGEQFF
V: TRBV21-1; size: NA; J: TRBJ1-5; D: NA; DNA: TGTGCCACCCTACACCGGGGAAGGGGGGGAGGGCAGCCCCAGCATTTT; CDR3: CATLHRGRGGGQPQHF
V: TRBV6-2/TRBV6-3; size: NA; J: TRBJ1-1; D: NA; DNA: TGTGCCAGCAGTTATTCGGAAGGGGGCACTGAAGCTTTCTTT; CDR3: CASSYSEGGTEAFF
V: TRBV7-9; size: NA; J: TRBJ1-2; D: NA; DNA: TGTGCCAGCAGCGACGGGAGTTCTAACTATGGCTACACCTTC; CDR3: CASSDGSSNYGYTF
V: TRBV6-6; size: NA; J: TRBJ2-3; D: NA; DNA: TGTGCCAGCAGAGCCCCCAGCGGAGGGTTCACAGATACGCAGTATTTT; CDR3: CASRAPSGGFTDTQYF
V: TRBV5-1; size: NA; J: TRBJ2-7; D: NA; DNA: TGCGCCAGCAGCGGTAATACAGGGCCCTACGAGCAGTACTTC; CDR3: CASSGNTGPYEQYF
V: TRBV28; size: NA; J: TRBJ1-4; D: TRBD1; DNA: TGTGCCAGCAGTTTCGGCAGGGGGACACAAGTATTTAATGAAAAACTGTTTTTT; CDR3: CASSFGRGTQVFNEKLFF
V: TRBV28; size: NA; J: TRBJ1-3; D: NA; DNA: TGTGCCAGCAGTTTATACGGCGGATACTCTGGAAACACCATATATTTT; CDR3: CASSLYGGYSGNTIYF
V: TRBV6-5; size: NA; J: TRBJ1-3; D: NA; DNA: TGTGCCAGCAGCTACGACAGTGGCGAAAACACCATATATTTT; CDR3: CASSYDSGENTIYF
V: TRBV7-8; size: NA; J: TRBJ2-1; D: TRBD2; DNA: TGTGCCAGCAGCTCTTGGGGCGGGGGGAGGAATGAGCAGTTCTTC; CDR3: CASSSWGGGRNEQFF
V: TRBV7-2; size: NA; J: TRBJ2-3; D: NA; DNA: TGTGCCAGCAGCTTACAGGTCAGCACAGATACGCAGTATTTT; CDR3: CASSLQVSTDTQYF
V: TRBV5-1; size: once; J: TRBJ1-1; D: NA; DNA: TGCGCCAGCAGCTTGGCCGGGAACACTGAAGCTTTCTTT; CDR3: CASSLAGNTEAFF
V: TRBV18; size: NA; J: TRBJ2-7; D: TRBD2; DNA: TGTGCCAGCTCACCGACTAGCGGGAGTTCGTCCTACGAGCAGTACTTC; CDR3: CASSPTSGSSSYEQYF
V: TRBV19; size: NA; J: TRBJ2-2; D: TRBD2; DNA: TGTGCCAGTAACAGACTAGCGCCGAACACCGGGGAGCTGTTTTTT; CDR3: CASNRLAPNTGELFF
V: TRBV13; size: NA; J: TRBJ1-1; D: NA; DNA: TGTGCCAGCAGCTTAGATGGCCGAGGGAACACTGAAGCTTTCTTT; CDR3: CASSLDGRGNTEAFF
V: TRBV27; size: NA; J: TRBJ2-1; D: TRBD1; DNA: TGTGCCAGCAGTTTACTGGACAGGGGCTTCAATGAGCAGTTCTTC; CDR3: CASSLLDRGFNEQFF
V: TRBV7-3; size: NA; J: TRBJ2-3; D: TRBD2; DNA: TGTGCCAGCAGCTCGGGGGGGCCGACAGATACGCAGTATTTT; CDR3: CASSSGGPTDTQYF